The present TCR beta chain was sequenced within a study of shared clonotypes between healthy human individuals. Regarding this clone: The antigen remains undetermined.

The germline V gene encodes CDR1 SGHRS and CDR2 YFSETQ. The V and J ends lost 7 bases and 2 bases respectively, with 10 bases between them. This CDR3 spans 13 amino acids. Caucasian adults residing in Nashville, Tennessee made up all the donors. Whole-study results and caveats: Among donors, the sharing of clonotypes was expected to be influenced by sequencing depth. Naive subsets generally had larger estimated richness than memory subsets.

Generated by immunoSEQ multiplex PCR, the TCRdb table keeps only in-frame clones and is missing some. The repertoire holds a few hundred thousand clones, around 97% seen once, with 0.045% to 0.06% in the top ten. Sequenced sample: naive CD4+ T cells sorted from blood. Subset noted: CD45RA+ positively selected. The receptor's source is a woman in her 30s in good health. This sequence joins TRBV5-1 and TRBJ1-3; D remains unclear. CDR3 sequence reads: CASREQAGNTIYF. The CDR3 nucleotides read TGCGCCAGCCGGGAGCAGGCTGGAAACACCATATATTTT.